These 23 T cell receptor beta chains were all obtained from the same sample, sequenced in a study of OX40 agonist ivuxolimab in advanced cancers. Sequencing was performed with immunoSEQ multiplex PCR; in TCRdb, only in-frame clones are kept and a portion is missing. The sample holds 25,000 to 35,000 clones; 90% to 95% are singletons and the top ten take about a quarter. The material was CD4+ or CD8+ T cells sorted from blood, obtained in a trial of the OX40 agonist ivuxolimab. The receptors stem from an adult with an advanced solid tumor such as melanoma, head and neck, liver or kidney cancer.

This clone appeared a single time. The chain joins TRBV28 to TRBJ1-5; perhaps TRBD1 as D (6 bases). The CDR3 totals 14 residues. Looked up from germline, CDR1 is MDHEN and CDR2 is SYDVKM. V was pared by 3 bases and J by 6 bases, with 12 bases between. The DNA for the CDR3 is TGTGCCAGCAGTTTTCTGGGGGGCTCTCAGCCCCAGCATTTT. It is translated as CASSFLGGSQPQHF.

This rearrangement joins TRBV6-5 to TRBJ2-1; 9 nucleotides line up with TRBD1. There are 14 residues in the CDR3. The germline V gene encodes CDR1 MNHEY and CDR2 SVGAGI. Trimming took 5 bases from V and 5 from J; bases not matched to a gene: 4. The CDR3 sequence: CASSEGQGDNEQFF. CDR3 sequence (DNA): TGTGCCAGCAGTGAGGGACAGGGAGACAATGAGCAGTTCTTC.

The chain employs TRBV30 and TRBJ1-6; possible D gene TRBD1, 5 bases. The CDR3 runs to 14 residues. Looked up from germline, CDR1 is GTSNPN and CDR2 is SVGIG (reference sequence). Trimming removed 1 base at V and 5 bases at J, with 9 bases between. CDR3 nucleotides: TGTGCCTGGAGTGAGGGGACGGATAATTCACCCCTCCACTTT. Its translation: CAWSEGTDNSPLHF. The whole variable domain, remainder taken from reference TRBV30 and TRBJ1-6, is SQTIHQWPATLVQPVGSPLSLECTVEGTSNPNLYWYRQAAGRGLQLLFYSVGIGQISSEVPQNLSASRPQDRQFILSSKKLLLSDSGFYLCAWSEGTDNSPLHFGNGTRLTVT.

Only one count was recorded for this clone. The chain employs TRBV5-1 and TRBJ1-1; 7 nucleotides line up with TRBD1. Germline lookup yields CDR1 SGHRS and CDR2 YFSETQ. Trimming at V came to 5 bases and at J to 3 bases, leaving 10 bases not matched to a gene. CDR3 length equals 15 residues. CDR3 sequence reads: CASSDTGVGYTEAFF. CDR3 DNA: TGCGCCAGCAGTGATACAGGGGTAGGGTACACTGAAGCTTTCTTT. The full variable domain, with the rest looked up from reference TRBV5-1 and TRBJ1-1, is KAGVTQTPRYLIKTRGQQVTLSCSPISGHRSVSWYQQTPGQGLQFLFEYFSETQRNKGNFPGRFSGRQFSNSRSEMNVSTLELGDSALYLCASSDTGVGYTEAFFGQGTRLTVV.

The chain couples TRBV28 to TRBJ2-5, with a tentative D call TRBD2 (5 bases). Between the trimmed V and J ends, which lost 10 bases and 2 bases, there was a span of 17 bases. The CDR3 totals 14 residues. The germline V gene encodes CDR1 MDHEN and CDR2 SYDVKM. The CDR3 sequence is CATRWGAEQETQYF. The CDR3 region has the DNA TGTGCCACCCGGTGGGGAGCGGAACAAGAGACCCAGTACTTC. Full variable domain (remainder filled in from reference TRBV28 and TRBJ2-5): DVKVTQSSRYLVKRTGEKVFLECVQDMDHENMFWYRQDPGLGLRLIYFSYDVKMKEKGDIPEGYSVSREKKERFSLILESASTNQTSMYLCATRWGAEQETQYFGPGTRLLVL.

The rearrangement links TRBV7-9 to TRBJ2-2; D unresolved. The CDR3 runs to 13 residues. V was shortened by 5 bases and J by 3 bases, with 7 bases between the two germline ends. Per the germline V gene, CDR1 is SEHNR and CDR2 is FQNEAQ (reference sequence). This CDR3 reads CASSPPHTGELFF. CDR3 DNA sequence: TGTGCCAGCAGCCCGCCCCACACCGGGGAGCTGTTTTTT.

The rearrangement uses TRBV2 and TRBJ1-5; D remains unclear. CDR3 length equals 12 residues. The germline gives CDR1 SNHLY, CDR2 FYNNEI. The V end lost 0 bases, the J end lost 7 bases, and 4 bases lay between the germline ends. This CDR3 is CASSEARQPQHF. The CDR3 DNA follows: TGTGCCAGCAGTGAAGCGCGGCAGCCCCAGCATTTT.

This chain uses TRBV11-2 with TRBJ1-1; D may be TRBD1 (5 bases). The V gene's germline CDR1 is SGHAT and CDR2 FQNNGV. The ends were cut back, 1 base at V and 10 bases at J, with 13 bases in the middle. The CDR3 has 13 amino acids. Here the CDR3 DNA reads TGTGCCAGCAGCTTAGTTCGCAGGGAAGGAGCTTTCTTT. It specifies CASSLVRREGAFF.

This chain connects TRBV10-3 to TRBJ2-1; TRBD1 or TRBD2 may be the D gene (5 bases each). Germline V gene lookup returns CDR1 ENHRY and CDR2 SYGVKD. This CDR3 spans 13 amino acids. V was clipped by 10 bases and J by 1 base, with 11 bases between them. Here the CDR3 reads CATRDGSYNEQFF. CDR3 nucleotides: TGTGCCACCCGGGACGGATCCTACAATGAGCAGTTCTTC.

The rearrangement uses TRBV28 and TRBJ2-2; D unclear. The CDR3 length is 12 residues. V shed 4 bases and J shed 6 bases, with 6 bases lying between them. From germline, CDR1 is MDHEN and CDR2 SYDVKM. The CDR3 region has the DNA TGTGCCAGCAGTTACGGATCCGGGGAGCTGTTTTTT. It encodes CASSYGSGELFF.

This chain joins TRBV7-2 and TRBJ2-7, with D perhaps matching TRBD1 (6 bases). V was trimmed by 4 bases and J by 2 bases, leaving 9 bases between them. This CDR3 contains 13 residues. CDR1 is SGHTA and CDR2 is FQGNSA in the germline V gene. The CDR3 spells CASSWTETYEQYF. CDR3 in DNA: TGTGCCAGCAGCTGGACAGAGACCTACGAGCAGTACTTC.

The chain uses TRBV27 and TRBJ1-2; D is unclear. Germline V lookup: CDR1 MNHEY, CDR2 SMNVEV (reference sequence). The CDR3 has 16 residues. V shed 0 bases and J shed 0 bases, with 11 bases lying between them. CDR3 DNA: TGTGCCAGCAGTTTATCACTGTTCGGAGCTAACTATGGCTACACCTTC. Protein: CASSLSLFGANYGYTF.

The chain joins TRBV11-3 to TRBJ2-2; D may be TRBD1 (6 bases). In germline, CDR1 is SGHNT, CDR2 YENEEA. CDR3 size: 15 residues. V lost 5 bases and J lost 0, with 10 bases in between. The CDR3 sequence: CASSPDRSNTGELFF. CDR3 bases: TGTGCCAGCAGCCCCGACAGGTCGAACACCGGGGAGCTGTTTTTT.

The CDR3 region has the DNA TGTGCCACCAGCAGGGCCTTACTGACTAGCGGAAAGTACGAGCAGTACTTC. It codes for CATSRALLTSGKYEQYF. The genes are TRBV15 and TRBJ2-7; TRBD2 agrees at 9 bases. V was clipped by 3 bases and J by 4 bases; unmatched bases: 13. Germline CDR1 reads LNHNV; CDR2 reads YYDKDF (reference sequence). The CDR3 totals 17 residues.

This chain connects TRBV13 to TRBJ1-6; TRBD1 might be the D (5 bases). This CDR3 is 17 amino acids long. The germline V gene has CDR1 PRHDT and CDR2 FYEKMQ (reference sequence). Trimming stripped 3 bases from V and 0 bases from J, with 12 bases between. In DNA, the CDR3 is TGTGCCAGCAGCTTCTGGGGGAGTTCCTCCTATAATTCACCCCTCCACTTT. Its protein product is CASSFWGSSSYNSPLHF.

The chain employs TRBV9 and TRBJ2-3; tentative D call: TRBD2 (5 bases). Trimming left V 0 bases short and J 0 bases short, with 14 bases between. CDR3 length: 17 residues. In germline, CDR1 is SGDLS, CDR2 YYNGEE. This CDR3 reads CASSVVGRVDSTDTQYF. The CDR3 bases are TGTGCCAGCAGCGTAGTGGGGAGAGTCGATAGCACAGATACGCAGTATTTT.

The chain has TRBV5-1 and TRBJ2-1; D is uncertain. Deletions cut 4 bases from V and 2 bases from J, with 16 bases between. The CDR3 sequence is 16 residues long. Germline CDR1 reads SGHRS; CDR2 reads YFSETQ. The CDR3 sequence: CASSPGGGPAYNEQFF. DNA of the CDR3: TGCGCCAGCAGCCCAGGCGGTGGTCCGGCCTACAATGAGCAGTTCTTC.

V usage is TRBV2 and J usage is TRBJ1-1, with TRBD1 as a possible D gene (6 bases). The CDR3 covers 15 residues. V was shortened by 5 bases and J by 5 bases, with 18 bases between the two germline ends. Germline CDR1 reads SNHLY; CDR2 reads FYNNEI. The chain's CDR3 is CASSQRGGARTEAFF. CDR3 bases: TGTGCCAGCAGTCAAAGGGGGGGGGCACGGACTGAAGCTTTCTTT.

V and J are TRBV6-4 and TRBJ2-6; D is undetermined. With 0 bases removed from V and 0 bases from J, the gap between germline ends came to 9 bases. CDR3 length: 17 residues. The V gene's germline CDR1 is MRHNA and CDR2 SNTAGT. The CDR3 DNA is TGTGCCAGCAGTGACTCGGAAGCGCCCTCTGGGGCCAACGTCCTGACTTTC. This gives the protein CASSDSEAPSGANVLTF.

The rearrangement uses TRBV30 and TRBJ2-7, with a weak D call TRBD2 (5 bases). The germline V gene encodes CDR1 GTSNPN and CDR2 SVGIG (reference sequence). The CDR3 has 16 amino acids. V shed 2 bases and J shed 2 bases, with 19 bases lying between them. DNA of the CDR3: TGTGCCTGGAGTTTCTACGATGGAGCGGTAGCCTACGAGCAGTACTTC. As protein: CAWSFYDGAVAYEQYF.

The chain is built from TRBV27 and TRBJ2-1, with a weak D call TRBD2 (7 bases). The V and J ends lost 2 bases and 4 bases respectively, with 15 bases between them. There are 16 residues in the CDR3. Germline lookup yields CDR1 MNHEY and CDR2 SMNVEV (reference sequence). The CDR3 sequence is CASSLGGGRRYNEQFF. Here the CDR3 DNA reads TGTGCCAGCAGTTTAGGGGGCGGGAGAAGGTACAATGAGCAGTTCTTC.

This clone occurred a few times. The CDR3 DNA reads as TGTGCCAGCAGCCTACAGGGAACAGCTTTCTTT. As protein: CASSLQGTAFF. The chain is built from TRBV7-9 and TRBJ1-1; a possible D gene is TRBD1 (6 bases). V lost 5 bases to trimming and J lost 10 bases, with 11 bases between them. CDR3 size: 11 residues. Germline V CDR1 and CDR2: SEHNR, FQNEAQ (reference sequence).

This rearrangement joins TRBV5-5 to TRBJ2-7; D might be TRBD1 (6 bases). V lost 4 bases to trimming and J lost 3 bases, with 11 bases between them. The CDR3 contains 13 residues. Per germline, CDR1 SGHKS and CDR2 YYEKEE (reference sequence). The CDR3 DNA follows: TGTGCCAGCAGCGCAACAGGGCACTACGAGCAGTACTTC. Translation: CASSATGHYEQYF.